The 13 T cell receptor beta chains below come from one sample, sequenced in a study of blood T cell repertoires in COVID-19 (dated by TCRdb to the early 2020s). Libraries were constructed by the immunoSEQ multiplex PCR assay. The clones in this table, taken by TCRdb from immuneACCESS, are in-frame only. Not every clone is retained; where verified, under half of the shortfall comes from an unresolved V gene, and the cause of the rest is unknown. The sample table contains roughly 360,000 clones; only one count was recorded for 83% of them. The top ten clonotypes cover about 4.9% of the sample. Material: PBMCs or T cells enriched from blood (not recorded which). All receptors derive from a woman aged 50 to 60 who had recovered from COVID-19.

J is TRBJ2-7 and V is TRBV18, with 8 nucleotides matching TRBD1. Germline V gives CDR1 KGHSH, CDR2 LQKENI. The CDR3 loop spans 14 amino acids. After removal of 3 bases from V and 3 bases from J, the junction contained 4 bases not matched to a gene. DNA for the CDR3: TGTGCCAGCTCACCCGGGACAGGTGTCTACGAGCAGTACTTC. Translation: CASSPGTGVYEQYF.

This chain links TRBV15 with TRBJ1-1; 9 nucleotides line up with TRBD1. Germline values: CDR1 LNHNV, CDR2 YYDKDF (reference sequence). Trimming removed 5 bases from V and 5 bases from J; junction bases left unmatched: 12. The CDR3 is 16 residues long. The DNA for the CDR3 is TGTGCCACCAGCTCTGGACAGGGGAATTGGAAAACTGAAGCTTTCTTT. This codes for CATSSGQGNWKTEAFF.

The V gene is TRBV6-5, the J gene TRBJ2-1, with a weak D call TRBD2 (7 bases). The CDR3 extends over 13 amino acids. Germline-derived CDR1 and CDR2 are MNHEY and SVGAGI. Between the trimmed V and J ends, which lost 8 bases and 10 bases, there was a span of 18 bases. CDR3 DNA: TGTGCCAGCGGGGGAGGGGGAGTCAGGGAGCAGTTCTTC. Residues: CASGGGGVREQFF.

A few counts support this clone. The chain joins TRBV19 to TRBJ1-6; D is uncertain. The V end lost 7 bases, the J end lost 4 bases, and 14 bases lay between the germline ends. There are 15 residues in the CDR3. Germline V gene sequence: CDR1 LNHDA, CDR2 SQIVND (reference sequence). The CDR3 sequence: CASTLSAAYNSPLHF. CDR3 DNA sequence: TGTGCCAGTACCCTGAGCGCAGCGTATAATTCACCCCTCCACTTT.

This rearrangement joins TRBV6-2 or TRBV6-3 to TRBJ1-2, with D uncertain. The V end lost 4 bases, the J end lost 10 bases, and 19 bases lay between the germline ends. Germline CDR1 reads MNHEY; CDR2 reads SVGEGT. The length of the CDR3 is 14 residues. The CDR3 DNA reads as TGTGCCAGCAGTTTATCGACAAAGGCCCTTGACTACACCTTC. It specifies CASSLSTKALDYTF.

The chain employs TRBV19 and TRBJ2-7; 7 positions match TRBD1. Germline V gene lookup returns CDR1 LNHDA and CDR2 SQIVND (reference sequence). The J segment lost 3 bases and the V segment lost 6 bases, leaving 8 bases of the junction unmatched. CDR3 length: 14 amino acids. CDR3: CASSTGDSDYEQYF. As DNA, the CDR3 is TGTGCCAGTAGCACAGGGGACAGCGACTACGAGCAGTACTTC.

The CDR3 nucleotides are TGTGCCACCTCAGGTTCTCTGAACACTGAAGCTTTCTTT. Its protein is CATSGSLNTEAFF. The chain has TRBV27 and TRBJ1-1, with D unresolved. The CDR3 sequence is 13 residues long. V was trimmed by 10 bases and J by 0 bases, leaving 12 bases between them. Germline loops: CDR1 MNHEY, CDR2 SMNVEV (reference sequence).

The chain combines TRBV30 with TRBJ2-3, with TRBD1 as a possible D gene (5 bases). Germline V gives CDR1 GTSNPN, CDR2 SVGIG (reference sequence). The CDR3 is made up of 16 amino acids. Trimming removed 0 bases at V and 1 base at J, with 14 bases between. CDR3 region: CAWSVLRVRGTDTQYF. CDR3 DNA: TGTGCCTGGAGTGTACTCAGGGTACGGGGCACAGATACGCAGTATTTT.

The chain joins TRBV27 to TRBJ1-1; possibly TRBD1 for D (6 bases). The CDR3 totals 13 residues. The V end was cut by 10 bases, the J end by 1 base, with 13 bases between. Germline V gene data show CDR1 as MNHEY and CDR2 as SMNVEV (reference sequence). The DNA for the CDR3 is TGTGCCACTGGACAGCTCCGGAACACTGAAGCTTTCTTT. Amino acid sequence: CATGQLRNTEAFF.

The chain recombines TRBV13 with TRBJ2-2; 7 nucleotides match TRBD1. Trimming removed 7 bases from V and 10 bases from J; junction bases left unmatched: 9. The CDR3 has 13 residues. From germline, CDR1 is PRHDT and CDR2 FYEKMQ (reference sequence). The CDR3 reads CASNRGPSEELFF. For the CDR3, the DNA is TGTGCCAGCAACAGGGGCCCTTCGGAGGAGCTGTTTTTT.

This chain joins TRBV10-3 and TRBJ2-6; D gene unclear. With 2 bases removed from V and 0 bases from J, the gap between germline ends came to 11 bases. Germline loops: CDR1 ENHRY, CDR2 SYGVKD. The CDR3 loop spans 17 amino acids. The CDR3 is CAISEGAVTSGANVLTF. The CDR3 DNA follows: TGTGCCATCAGTGAGGGAGCAGTGACCTCTGGGGCCAACGTCCTGACTTTC.

This clone appeared a few times. This sequence joins TRBV27 and TRBJ1-3; D might be TRBD1 (6 bases). CDR3 length: 13 residues. The germline gives CDR1 MNHEY, CDR2 SMNVEV (reference sequence). Trimming shortened V by 10 bases and J by 3 bases, and 13 bases separated the two germline ends. The CDR3 sequence is CATRGRGGNTIYF. As DNA, the CDR3 is TGTGCCACCCGGGGCAGGGGTGGAAACACCATATATTTT.

This rearrangement joins TRBV6-5 to TRBJ2-7, with D possibly matching TRBD1 (6 bases). Trimming pared 10 bases from V and 0 bases from J, leaving 13 bases between. The V gene's germline CDR1 is MNHEY and CDR2 SVGAGI. The CDR3 length is 13 residues. CDR3 sequence: CATFGQPSYEQYF. CDR3 DNA sequence: TGTGCCACCTTTGGACAGCCCTCCTACGAGCAGTACTTC.